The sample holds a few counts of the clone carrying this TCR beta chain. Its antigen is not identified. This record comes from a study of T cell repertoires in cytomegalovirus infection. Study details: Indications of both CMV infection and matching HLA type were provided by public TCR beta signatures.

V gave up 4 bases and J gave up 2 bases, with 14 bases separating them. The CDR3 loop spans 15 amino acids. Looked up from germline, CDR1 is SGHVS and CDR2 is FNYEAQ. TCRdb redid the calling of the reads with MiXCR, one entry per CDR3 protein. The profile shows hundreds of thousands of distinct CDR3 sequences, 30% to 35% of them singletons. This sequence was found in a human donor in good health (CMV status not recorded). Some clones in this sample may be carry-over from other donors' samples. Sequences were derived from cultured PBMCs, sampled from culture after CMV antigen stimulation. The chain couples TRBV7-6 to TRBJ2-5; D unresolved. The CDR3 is CASSSLRANQETQYF. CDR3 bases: TGTGCCAGCAGCTCGCTGCGCGCGAATCAAGAGACCCAGTACTTC. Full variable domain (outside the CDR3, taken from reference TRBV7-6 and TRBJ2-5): GAGVSQSPRYKVTKRGQDVALRCDPISGHVSLYWYRQALGQGPEFLTYFNYEAQQDKSGLPNDRFSAERPEGSISTLTIQRTEQRDSAMYRCASSSLRANQETQYFGPGTRLLVL.